A single sample is the source of the 29 T cell receptor beta chains below, sequenced in a study of naive and memory T cell subsets. The beta constant-region primer was an equimolar mix of two oligonucleotides covering TRBC1 and TRBC2. TCRdb re-derived calls from the UMI-ligation and nested PCR reads in MiXCR, one entry per CDR3 protein. Among about 85,000 distinct CDR3 sequences listed, less than 15% were seen once. What was sequenced was central memory CD4+ T cells from blood. These receptors all stem from a human donor in good health.

This clonotype was counted a few times. V and J are TRBV5-6 and TRBJ1-1; D not resolved. Germline CDR1 SGHDT, CDR2 YYEEEE. V was shortened by 0 bases and J by 1 base, with 13 bases between the two germline ends. This CDR3 is 16 amino acids long. The CDR3: CASSLAREVKNTEAFF. The CDR3 DNA follows: TGTGCCAGCAGCTTGGCGCGAGAGGTTAAGAACACTGAAGCTTTCTTT.

This clonotype was observed at least ten times. The V and J genes are TRBV6-5 and TRBJ2-3; D tentatively fits TRBD1 or TRBD2 (6 bases each). V was trimmed by 6 bases and J by 5 bases, leaving 15 bases between them. Germline CDR1 reads MNHEY; CDR2 reads SVGAGI. There are 14 residues in the CDR3. DNA of the CDR3: TGTGCCAGCAGCCTCAGGGGAGGTGGAGATACGCAGTATTTT. As protein: CASSLRGGGDTQYF.

This clonotype has just a few counts. The J gene is TRBJ2-1, the V gene TRBV21-1; the table's TRBD1 call for D was not verified on the DNA. TRBV21-1 is termed a pseudogene. This CDR3 has 18 residues. The CDR3: CASSIRGREEAPYNEQFF. CDR3 DNA sequence: TGTGCCAGCAGCATCAGGGGGCGGGAAGAGGCCCCCTACAATGAGCAGTTCTTC.

In this sample, this clonotype turned up a few times. The V gene is TRBV12-3 or TRBV12-4, the J gene TRBJ2-6; no definite D call. Trimming took 6 bases from V and 0 from J, leaving 9 bases between them. This CDR3 spans 15 amino acids. DNA for the CDR3: TGTGCCAGCAGAGTTGTGCGCTCTGGGGCCAACGTCCTGACTTTC. Translated, it gives CASRVVRSGANVLTF.

This clonotype has more than one count but fewer than ten. This rearrangement joins TRBV20-1 to TRBJ2-4, with 8 bases lining up with TRBD2. V trimming: 1 base; J trimming: 1 base; junction bases outside the gene matches: 3. This CDR3 region has 15 residues. The germline V gene has CDR1 DFQATT and CDR2 SNEGSKA (reference sequence). The CDR3 region has the DNA TGCAGTGCTAGAGCGGGGGGGGAGGCCAAAAACATTCAGTACTTC. It is translated as CSARAGGEAKNIQYF.

The chain carries TRBV5-4 and TRBJ2-5; 16 positions match TRBD2. Per the germline V gene, CDR1 is SGHNT and CDR2 is YYREEE (reference sequence). The CDR3 runs 16 residues. The V and J ends lost 4 bases and 4 bases, in that order; junction bases with no gene match: 4. The CDR3 region is CASSPGTSGRVETQYF. DNA for the CDR3: TGTGCCAGCAGCCCCGGGACTAGCGGGAGGGTAGAGACCCAGTACTTC.

The V gene is TRBV18, the J gene TRBJ1-5; the D is unclear. The CDR3 loop spans 13 amino acids. V was shortened by 6 bases and J by 6 bases, with 12 bases between the two germline ends. CDR1 KGHSH and CDR2 LQKENI come from the germline V gene. The CDR3 spells CASSPIEGQPQHF. The DNA of the CDR3 is TGTGCCAGCTCCCCCATCGAGGGTCAGCCCCAGCATTTT.

On this clonotype: One end of the junction varies from germline; a read error may be responsible. The genes are TRBV12-5 and TRBJ1-4, with D perhaps matching TRBD1 (6 bases). CDR1 is LGHNT and CDR2 is FRNRAP in the germline V gene. This CDR3 has 17 residues. The CDR3 DNA reads TGTGCTAGTGGTGGGGGCGTGGGGTCGGTGATCGATGAAAAACTGATTTTT. It specifies CASGGGVGSVIDEKLIF. Full variable domain (remainder filled in from reference TRBV12-5 and TRBJ1-4): DARVTQTPRHKVTEMGQEVTMRCQPILGHNTVFWYRQTMMQGLELLAYFRNRAPLDDSGMPKDRFSAEMPDATLATLKIQPSEPRDSAVYFCASGGGVGSVIDEKLIFGSGTQLSVL.

The gene calls are TRBV30 and TRBJ2-1; 14 bases are a match to TRBD2. The CDR3 consists of 15 residues. The V and J ends lost 3 bases and 7 bases, in that order; junction bases with no gene match: 5. Per the germline V gene, CDR1 is GTSNPN and CDR2 is SVGIG (reference sequence). CDR3 loop: CAWSMGLAGVNEQFF. CDR3 DNA sequence: TGTGCCTGGAGCATGGGACTAGCGGGAGTTAATGAGCAGTTCTTC.

The chain recombines TRBV10-3 with TRBJ2-6, with D unclear. Germline CDR1 reads ENHRY; CDR2 reads SYGVKD. The CDR3 spans 15 residues. Trimming left V 4 bases short and J 1 base short, with 8 bases between. The CDR3 DNA reads as TGTGCCATCAGTGGAGTCTTGTCTGGGGCCAACGTCCTGACTTTC. This encodes CAISGVLSGANVLTF.

The chain employs TRBV29-1 and TRBJ1-4; perhaps TRBD1 as D (5 bases). The V end was cut by 0 bases, the J end by 13 bases, with 15 bases between. CDR3 length equals 13 residues. In germline, CDR1 is SQVTM, CDR2 ANQGSEA. The CDR3 is CSVEDDQGMSLFF. CDR3 bases: TGCAGCGTTGAAGATGACCAGGGAATGTCACTGTTTTTT.

This clonotype was detected only a few times. The chain links TRBV29-1 to TRBJ2-1; D call uncertain. The germline CDR1 and CDR2 sequences are SQVTM and ANQGSEA. V dropped 4 bases and J dropped 5 bases, with 6 bases sitting between them. CDR3 length: 11 amino acids. The CDR3 region has the DNA TGCAGCGTTGTGCTACACAATGAGCAGTTCTTC. Translation: CSVVLHNEQFF.

There are a few counts of this clonotype. The rearrangement joins TRBV29-1 to TRBJ1-2; weak D call: TRBD1 (5 bases). The CDR3 runs 11 residues. Trimming removed 4 bases at V and 7 bases at J, with 10 bases between. Germline values: CDR1 SQVTM, CDR2 ANQGSEA. The CDR3 nucleotides are TGCAGCGTTGCCGCAGGGAGTGGCTACACCTTC. Amino acids: CSVAAGSGYTF.

The sample holds a few counts of this clonotype. V usage is TRBV4-1 and J usage is TRBJ2-7; 8 nucleotides agree with TRBD2. Germline lookup yields CDR1 MGHRA and CDR2 YSYEKL. V shed 5 bases, J shed 7 bases, and the junction held 13 bases outside the gene matches. The CDR3 covers 15 residues. The CDR3 nucleotides read TGCGCCAGCAGCATCACTAGCGGACGATTGTCGGAGCAGTACTTC. It is translated as CASSITSGRLSEQYF.

The table lists this clonotype with a few counts. The rearrangement uses TRBV7-9 and TRBJ2-6; D may be TRBD1 (6 bases). The germline V gene encodes CDR1 SEHNR and CDR2 FQNEAQ (reference sequence). The V gene lost 5 bases and the J gene lost 1 base, with 15 bases spanning the gap. The CDR3 is made up of 17 amino acids. The CDR3 coding sequence is TGTGCCAGCAGCCCCGGACAGCTGGGATCTGGGGCCAACGTCCTGACTTTC. Amino acid sequence: CASSPGQLGSGANVLTF.

A few counts support this clonotype. The chain joins TRBV5-6 to TRBJ2-1; D gene uncertain. CDR3 length: 16 residues. CDR1 SGHDT and CDR2 YYEEEE come from the germline V gene. V lost 4 bases and J 1 base, leaving 15 bases between the germline ends. In DNA, the CDR3 is TGTGCCAGCAGCCCCCCGGGCGGATCATCCTACAATGAGCAGTTCTTC. Translation: CASSPPGGSSYNEQFF.

The rearrangement links TRBV20-1 to TRBJ2-7; 13 bases map to TRBD2. The germline gives CDR1 DFQATT, CDR2 SNEGSKA (reference sequence). The CDR3 runs to 14 residues. The V and J ends lost 5 bases and 5 bases, in that order; junction bases with no gene match: 6. CDR3 in DNA: TGCAGTGCTCAAGGGACTAGCGGGATACACGAGCAGTACTTC. The encoded protein is CSAQGTSGIHEQYF.

This chain uses TRBV9 with TRBJ2-2, with 11 bases identical to TRBD2. CDR1 is SGDLS and CDR2 is YYNGEE in the germline V gene. The CDR3 extends over 19 amino acids. V trimming: 4 bases; J trimming: 3 bases; junction bases outside the gene matches: 14. The CDR3 DNA reads TGTGCCAGCAGCCCCCGGACTAGCGGGTACCTCCAAGACACCGGGGAGCTGTTTTTT. Its protein product is CASSPRTSGYLQDTGELFF.

In its sample, this clonotype was seen many times. This sequence joins TRBV4-3 and TRBJ2-3; 11 nucleotides align to TRBD1. The CDR3 has 15 amino acids. CDR1 and CDR2 from the germline V gene are LGHNA and YSLEER. The J segment lost 4 bases and the V segment lost 3 bases, leaving 3 bases of the junction unmatched. This chain's CDR3 is CASSQGQGEADTQYF. Here the CDR3 DNA reads TGCGCCAGCAGCCAGGGACAGGGGGAGGCAGATACGCAGTATTTT.

Within the sample, this clonotype is medium-sized (0.01 to 0.1%). The genes are TRBV29-1 and TRBJ2-1; 12 bases match TRBD2. Germline V gene data show CDR1 as SQVTM and CDR2 as ANQGSEA. This CDR3 contains 18 residues. Trimming took 1 base from V and 0 from J; bases not matched to a gene: 7. CDR3 bases: TGCAGCGTTGAAGGGACTAGCGGGATGTTTAGCTCCTACAATGAGCAGTTCTTC. Translating gives CSVEGTSGMFSSYNEQFF.

The gene calls are TRBV28 and TRBJ1-2; D is ambiguous. Per germline, CDR1 MDHEN and CDR2 SYDVKM. V was clipped by 10 bases and J by 7 bases, with 10 bases between them. This CDR3 region has 10 residues. The CDR3 protein is CATHGSGYTF. The CDR3 DNA reads TGTGCCACCCACGGAAGTGGCTACACCTTC.

The J gene is TRBJ1-1, the V gene TRBV6-1, with D uncertain. V lost 7 bases, J lost 7 bases, and 10 bases lay in between. Germline V gene lookup returns CDR1 MNHNS and CDR2 SASEGT. The CDR3 runs 11 residues. Written as DNA, the CDR3 is TGTGCCAGCACGGAAGAGAATGAAGCTTTCTTT. It specifies CASTEENEAFF.

The chain links TRBV5-4 to TRBJ2-1; D remains ambiguous. CDR3 length: 13 amino acids. Trimming took 2 bases from V and 8 from J, leaving 11 bases between them. Germline V gene lookup returns CDR1 SGHNT and CDR2 YYREEE (reference sequence). The CDR3 spells CASSLINLDEQFF. The DNA of the CDR3 is TGTGCCAGCAGCTTAATTAATCTGGATGAGCAGTTCTTC. The full variable domain, completed using reference TRBV5-4 and TRBJ2-1, is ETGVTQSPTHLIKTRGQQVTLRCSSQSGHNTVSWYQQALGQGPQFIFQYYREEENGRGNFPPRFSGLQFPNYSSELNVNALELDDSALYLCASSLINLDEQFFGPGTRLTVL.

The chain uses TRBV5-5 and TRBJ1-5; 7 nucleotides line up with TRBD1. The CDR3 runs 17 residues. The junction had 8 bases not matched to a gene; V was cut back by 2 bases and J by 0 bases. From germline, CDR1 is SGHKS and CDR2 YYEKEE (reference sequence). This CDR3 is CASSFLQGLGSNQPQHF. The CDR3, as DNA: TGTGCCAGCAGCTTCCTACAGGGGCTGGGTAGCAATCAGCCCCAGCATTTT.

This clonotype was seen a few times. The chain uses TRBV24-1 and TRBJ2-5; D not certain. The CDR3 is made up of 12 amino acids. The V end was cut by 6 bases, the J end by 0 bases, with 4 bases between. Germline V lookup: CDR1 KGHDR, CDR2 SFDVKD. The CDR3: CATSQYQETQYF. The CDR3 coding sequence is TGTGCCACCAGTCAGTACCAAGAGACCCAGTACTTC.

The V gene is TRBV4-1, the J gene TRBJ1-1; D gene ambiguous. There are 13 residues in the CDR3. In germline, CDR1 is MGHRA, CDR2 YSYEKL. Trimming pared 5 bases from V and 3 bases from J, leaving 10 bases between. This CDR3 is CASSSRRDTEAFF. The DNA of the CDR3 is TGCGCCAGCAGCTCCAGGAGGGACACTGAAGCTTTCTTT.

CDR3 loop: CASSLARSTEAFF. CDR3 sequence (DNA): TGTGCCAGCAGCTTAGCGAGATCCACTGAAGCTTTCTTT. The gene calls are TRBV11-2 and TRBJ1-1; D is unclear. V lost 1 base and J 4 bases, leaving 7 bases between the germline ends. Per germline, CDR1 SGHAT and CDR2 FQNNGV. This CDR3 spans 13 amino acids. Full variable domain (outside the CDR3, taken from reference TRBV11-2 and TRBJ1-1): EAGVAQSPRYKIIEKRQSVAFWCNPISGHATLYWYQQILGQGPKLLIQFQNNGVVDDSQLPKDRFSAERLKGVDSTLKIQPAKLEDSAVYLCASSLARSTEAFFGQGTRLTVV.

In this sample, this clonotype turned up a few times. The V call is TRBV6-2 or TRBV6-3, the J call TRBJ2-3; D tentatively reads TRBD1 or TRBD2 (5 bases each). There are 17 residues in the CDR3. Deletions cut 2 bases from V and 7 bases from J, with 22 bases between. From germline, CDR1 is MNHEY and CDR2 SVGEGT. The CDR3 sequence: CASSYGTEPRERHTQYF. The CDR3 DNA reads as TGTGCCAGCAGTTACGGGACCGAACCTCGCGAACGTCATACGCAGTATTTT.

This clonotype was observed a few times. Here the CDR3 reads CASSLGGSTPGELFF. The CDR3 nucleotides are TGTGCCAGCAGCCTAGGGGGGTCGACCCCCGGGGAGCTGTTTTTT. The rearrangement links TRBV12-3 or TRBV12-4 to TRBJ2-2, with D perhaps being TRBD1 or TRBD2 (6 bases each). Trimming stripped 6 bases from V and 6 bases from J, with 17 bases between. The CDR3 spans 15 residues.